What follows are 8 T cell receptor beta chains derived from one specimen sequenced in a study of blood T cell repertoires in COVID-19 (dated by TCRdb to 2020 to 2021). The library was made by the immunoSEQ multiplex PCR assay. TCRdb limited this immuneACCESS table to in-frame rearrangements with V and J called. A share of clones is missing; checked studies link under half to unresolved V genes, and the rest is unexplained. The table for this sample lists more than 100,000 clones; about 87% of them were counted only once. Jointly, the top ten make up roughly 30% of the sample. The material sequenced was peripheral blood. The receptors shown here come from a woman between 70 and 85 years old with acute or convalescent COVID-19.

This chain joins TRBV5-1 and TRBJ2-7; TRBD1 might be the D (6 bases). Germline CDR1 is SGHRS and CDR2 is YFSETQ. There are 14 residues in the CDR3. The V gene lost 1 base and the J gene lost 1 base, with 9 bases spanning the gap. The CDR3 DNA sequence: TGCGCCAGCAGCTTGAGGCAGGGGTCCTACGAGCAGTACTTC. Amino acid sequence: CASSLRQGSYEQYF.

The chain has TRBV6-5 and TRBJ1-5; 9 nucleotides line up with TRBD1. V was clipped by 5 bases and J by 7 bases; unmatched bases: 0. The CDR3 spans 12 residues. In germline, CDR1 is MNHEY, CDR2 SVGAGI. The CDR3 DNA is TGTGCCAGCAGTACAGGGGGCCAGCCCCAGCATTTT. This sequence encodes CASSTGGQPQHF.

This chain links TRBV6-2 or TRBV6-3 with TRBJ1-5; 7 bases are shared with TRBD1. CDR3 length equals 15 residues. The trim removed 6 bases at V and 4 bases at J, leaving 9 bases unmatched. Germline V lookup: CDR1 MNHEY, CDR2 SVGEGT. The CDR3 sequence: CASSFDRAFNQPQHF. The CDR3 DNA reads TGTGCCAGCAGCTTTGACAGGGCCTTTAATCAGCCCCAGCATTTT.

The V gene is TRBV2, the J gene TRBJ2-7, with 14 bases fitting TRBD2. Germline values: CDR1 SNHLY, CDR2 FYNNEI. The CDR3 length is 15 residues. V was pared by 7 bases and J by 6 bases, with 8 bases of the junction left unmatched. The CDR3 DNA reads TGTGCCAGCAACCAGAGGACTAGCGGGGGGTCCGAGCAGTACTTC. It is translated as CASNQRTSGGSEQYF.

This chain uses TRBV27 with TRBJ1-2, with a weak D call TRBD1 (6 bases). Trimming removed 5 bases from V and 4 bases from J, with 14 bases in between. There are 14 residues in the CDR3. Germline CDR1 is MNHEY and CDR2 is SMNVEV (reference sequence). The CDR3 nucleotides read TGTGCCAGCAGTCTACAGGGAAGCGGCTATGGCTACACCTTC. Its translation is CASSLQGSGYGYTF.

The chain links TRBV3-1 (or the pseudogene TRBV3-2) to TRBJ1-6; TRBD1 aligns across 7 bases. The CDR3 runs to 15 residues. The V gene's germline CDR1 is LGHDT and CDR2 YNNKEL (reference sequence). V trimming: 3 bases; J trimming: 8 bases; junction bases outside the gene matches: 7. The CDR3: CASSQKTGSHSPLHF. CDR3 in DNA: TGTGCCAGCAGCCAGAAGACAGGGAGCCATTCACCCCTCCACTTT.

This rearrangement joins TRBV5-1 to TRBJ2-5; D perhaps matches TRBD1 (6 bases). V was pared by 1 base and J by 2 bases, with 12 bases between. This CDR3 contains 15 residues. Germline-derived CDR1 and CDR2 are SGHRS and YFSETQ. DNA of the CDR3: TGCGCCAGCAGCTTGTCCGGGACATATCAAGAGACCCAGTACTTC. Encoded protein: CASSLSGTYQETQYF. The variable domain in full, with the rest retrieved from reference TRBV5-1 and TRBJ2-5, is KAGVTQTPRYLIKTRGQQVTLSCSPISGHRSVSWYQQTPGQGLQFLFEYFSETQRNKGNFPGRFSGRQFSNSRSEMNVSTLELGDSALYLCASSLSGTYQETQYFGPGTRLLVL.

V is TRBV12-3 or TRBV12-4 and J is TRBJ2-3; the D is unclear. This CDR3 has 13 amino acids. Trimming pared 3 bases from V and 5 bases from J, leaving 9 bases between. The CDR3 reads CASSFDNGDTQYF. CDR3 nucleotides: TGTGCCAGCAGTTTTGACAATGGAGATACGCAGTATTTT.